A selection of T cell receptor beta chains follows, all from one sample in a study of T cell responses to AZD1222 COVID-19 vaccine. Sequencing was performed with immunoSEQ multiplex PCR; in TCRdb, only in-frame clones are kept and a portion is missing. The profile shows 45,000 or so clones, 80% to 90% of them singletons. The material sequenced was peripheral blood, taken 28 days after the second AZD1222 dose. These receptors were collected from an adult who received the AZD1222 COVID-19 vaccine. CDR3s include the opening cysteine and the closing phenylalanine or tryptophan. A D gene is named only where the DNA matches it firmly. Rows give clone size only sometimes, using once, few, many, or a class for an expanded clone.

clone_size d_call j_call v_call cdr3_aa cdr3_nt
- TRBD1 TRBJ1-5 TRBV4-2 CASSRQTGGGSNQPQHF TGTGCCAGCAGCAGGCAGACAGGGGGAGGAAGCAATCAGCCCCAGCATTTT
- TRBD1 TRBJ1-6 TRBV5-1 CASSWGQGDSPLHF TGCGCCAGCAGCTGGGGACAGGGTGATTCACCCCTCCACTTT
- - TRBJ2-1 TRBV14 CASSPGGGYRSTYNEQFF TGTGCCAGCAGCCCCGGCGGAGGCTACAGGTCGACCTACAATGAGCAGTTCTTC
- - TRBJ2-3 TRBV7-3 CASGAASDTQYF TGTGCCAGCGGGGCGGCCTCAGATACGCAGTATTTT
- - TRBJ1-2 TRBV19 CASKGPGFNGYTF TGTGCCAGCAAGGGTCCAGGTTTTAATGGCTACACCTTC
- TRBD1 TRBJ2-3 TRBV6-1 CASSDPTGEITDTQYF TGTGCCAGCAGTGACCCTACAGGGGAGATCACAGATACGCAGTATTTT
- TRBD1 TRBJ1-2 TRBV2 CASRNLRTGSRGYTF TGTGCCAGCAGGAACCTTCGGACAGGGAGCAGGGGCTACACCTTC
once - TRBJ2-3 TRBV21-1 CAREVAEDTQYF TGTGCCAGAGAAGTGGCTGAAGATACGCAGTATTTT
- - TRBJ1-6 TRBV10-3 CATALGENSPLHF TGTGCCACCGCTTTGGGGGAGAATTCACCCCTCCACTTT
- - TRBJ1-1 TRBV29-1 CSVDAGSGGTEAFF TGCAGCGTCGATGCAGGGAGCGGTGGCACTGAAGCTTTCTTT
- - TRBJ2-1 TRBV20-1 CSAASYNEQFF TGCAGTGCGGCAAGTTACAATGAGCAGTTCTTC
- TRBD1 TRBJ1-2 TRBV5-1 CASSPDRAYGYTF TGCGCCAGCAGCCCCGACAGGGCCTATGGCTACACCTTC
- - TRBJ2-1 TRBV10-1 CASSEGFVGSGEQFF TGCGCCAGCAGTGAGGGTTTCGTGGGGAGTGGTGAGCAGTTCTTC
few - TRBJ1-1 TRBV7-9 CASSPRGTLDLNTEAFF TGTGCCAGCAGCCCACGCGGGACACTGGACCTGAACACTGAAGCTTTCTTT
- TRBD1 TRBJ2-3 TRBV10-1 CASSETGERADTQYF TGCGCCAGCAGTGAGACAGGGGAAAGGGCAGATACGCAGTATTTT
once - TRBJ1-4 TRBV19 CASKWRGAVEKLFF TGTGCCAGCAAATGGAGGGGCGCGGTTGAAAAACTGTTTTTT
- TRBD1 TRBJ1-6 TRBV18 CASSPTGARDSPLHF TGTGCCAGCTCACCCACAGGGGCTCGTGATTCACCCCTCCACTTT
- TRBD2 TRBJ2-1 TRBV10-3 CASTTSGSLTYNEQFF TGTGCCAGCACGACTAGCGGGAGTCTCACCTACAATGAGCAGTTCTTC
- - TRBJ2-7 TRBV20-1 CSAREAYEQYF TGCAGTGCTAGAGAGGCGTACGAGCAGTACTTC
- - TRBJ1-6 TRBV5-4 CASSLDTLGSPLHF TGTGCCAGCAGCTTGGACACTTTGGGTTCACCCCTCCACTTT
- - TRBJ1-2 TRBV4-3 CASSQEINYGYTF TGCGCCAGCAGCCAAGAGATTAACTATGGCTACACCTTC
- - TRBJ2-7 TRBV4-2 CASSPQGTRGYEQYF TGTGCCAGCAGCCCCCAAGGCACTAGAGGGTACGAGCAGTACTTC
- - TRBJ2-4 TRBV6-6 CASSPRTVAKNIQYF TGTGCCAGCAGTCCCCGGACGGTAGCCAAAAACATTCAGTACTTC
- - TRBJ1-5 TRBV20-1 CSASKGDGRQPQHF TGCAGTGCTAGTAAAGGGGATGGTCGTCAGCCCCAGCATTTT
- TRBD1 TRBJ2-3 TRBV6-5 CASSYTGTGGDTQYF TGTGCCAGCAGTTACACCGGGACAGGGGGCGATACGCAGTATTTT
- - TRBJ2-4 TRBV7-2 CASSSSGRRENIQYF -
- - TRBJ1-1 TRBV7-3 CASSLNGGSTEAFF TGTGCCAGCAGCTTAAACGGGGGAAGCACTGAAGCTTTCTTT
- - TRBJ2-7 TRBV6-2/TRBV6-3 CASSYELGLYEQYF TGTGCCAGCAGTTATGAGTTGGGCCTCTACGAGCAGTACTTC
- - TRBJ1-1 TRBV24-1 CATSPGGGYAGTEAFF TGTGCCACCAGCCCTGGAGGTGGATACGCGGGCACTGAAGCTTTCTTT
few - TRBJ1-3 TRBV9 CASSVQGTSGNTIYF TGTGCCAGCAGCGTACAGGGGACCTCTGGAAACACCATATATTTT
- - TRBJ1-6 TRBV28 CASLPWRFNSPLHF TGTGCCAGCCTACCCTGGCGTTTTAATTCACCCCTCCACTTT
- TRBD2 TRBJ2-7 TRBV6-5 CASSYSRLAASYEQYF TGTGCCAGCAGTTACTCTCGACTAGCGGCCTCCTACGAGCAGTACTTC
- - TRBJ1-4 TRBV29-1 CSVQGSSLGEKLFF TGCAGCGTTCAGGGGTCGAGTCTGGGTGAAAAACTGTTTTTT
- - TRBJ1-1 TRBV6-5 CASGRNEAFF TGTGCCAGCGGCAGGAATGAAGCTTTCTTT
few TRBD1 TRBJ1-2 TRBV5-8 CASSLDRGNLGYTF TGTGCCAGCAGCTTGGACAGGGGAAACCTTGGCTACACCTTC
- TRBD1 TRBJ2-7 TRBV5-1 CASSLGGTGTYEQYF TGCGCCAGCAGCTTGGGTGGGACAGGGACCTACGAGCAGTACTTC
- TRBD1 TRBJ2-5 TRBV18 CASSPPRTGRETQYF TGTGCCAGCTCACCACCCCGGACAGGCAGGGAGACCCAGTACTTC
once TRBD1 TRBJ2-3 TRBV7-8 CASSPGTAADTQYF TGTGCCAGCAGCCCCGGGACAGCAGCAGATACGCAGTATTTT
- - TRBJ2-3 TRBV5-1 CATRGRYTDTQYF TGCGCCACCCGGGGACGGTACACAGATACGCAGTATTTT
- TRBD1 TRBJ2-7 TRBV19 CASSLGGTGTYEQYF TGTGCCAGTAGCCTAGGGGGGACAGGGACCTACGAGCAGTACTTC
- - TRBJ2-1 TRBV27 CASSPETGNGEQFF TGTGCCAGCAGCCCGGAAACAGGGAATGGTGAGCAGTTCTTC
- - TRBJ2-7 TRBV4-3 CASSQEAQRTYEQYF TGCGCCAGCAGCCAAGAAGCTCAGCGAACCTACGAGCAGTACTTC